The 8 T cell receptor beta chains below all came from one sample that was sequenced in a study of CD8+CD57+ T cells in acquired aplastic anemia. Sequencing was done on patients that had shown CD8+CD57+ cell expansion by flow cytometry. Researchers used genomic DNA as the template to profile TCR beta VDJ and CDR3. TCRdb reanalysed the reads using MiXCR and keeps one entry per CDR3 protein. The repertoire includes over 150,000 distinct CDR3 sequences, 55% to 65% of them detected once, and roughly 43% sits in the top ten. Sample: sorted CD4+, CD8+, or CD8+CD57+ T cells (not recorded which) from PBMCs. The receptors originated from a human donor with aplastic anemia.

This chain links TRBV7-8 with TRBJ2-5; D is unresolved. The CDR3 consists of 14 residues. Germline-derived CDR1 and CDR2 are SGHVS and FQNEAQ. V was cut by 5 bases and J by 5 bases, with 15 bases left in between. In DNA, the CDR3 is TGTGCCAGCAGCCCAACCGGGCCGCTGGAGACCCAGTACTTC. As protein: CASSPTGPLETQYF.

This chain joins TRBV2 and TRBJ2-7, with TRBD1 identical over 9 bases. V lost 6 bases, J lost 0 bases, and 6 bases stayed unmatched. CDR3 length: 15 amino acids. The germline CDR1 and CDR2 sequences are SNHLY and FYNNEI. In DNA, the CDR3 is TGTGCCAGCAGCGCCGGGACAGGGTACTCCTACGAGCAGTACTTC. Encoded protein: CASSAGTGYSYEQYF.

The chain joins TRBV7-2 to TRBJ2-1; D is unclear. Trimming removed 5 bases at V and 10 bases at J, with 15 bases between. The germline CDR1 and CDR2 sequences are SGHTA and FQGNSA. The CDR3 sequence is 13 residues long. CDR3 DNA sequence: TGTGCCAGCAGCGCCAAGAGTGCCGGGGAGCAGTTCTTC. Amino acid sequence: CASSAKSAGEQFF.

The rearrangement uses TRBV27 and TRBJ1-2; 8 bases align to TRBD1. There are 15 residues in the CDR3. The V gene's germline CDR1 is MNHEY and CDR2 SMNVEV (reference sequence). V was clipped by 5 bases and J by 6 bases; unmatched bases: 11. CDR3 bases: TGTGCCAGCAGTGTAGAGCACAGGGGGATCGATGGCTACACCTTC. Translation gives CASSVEHRGIDGYTF.

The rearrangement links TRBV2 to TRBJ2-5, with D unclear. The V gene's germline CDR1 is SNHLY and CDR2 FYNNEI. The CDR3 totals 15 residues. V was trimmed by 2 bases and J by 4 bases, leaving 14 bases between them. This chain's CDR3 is CASSEFSATSETQYF. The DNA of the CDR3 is TGTGCCAGCAGTGAATTTTCGGCAACCTCAGAGACCCAGTACTTC. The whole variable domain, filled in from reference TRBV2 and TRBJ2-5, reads EPEVTQTPSHQVTQMGQEVILRCVPISNHLYFYWYRQILGQKVEFLVSFYNNEISEKSEIFDDQFSVERPDGSNFTLKIRSTKLEDSAMYFCASSEFSATSETQYFGPGTRLLVL.

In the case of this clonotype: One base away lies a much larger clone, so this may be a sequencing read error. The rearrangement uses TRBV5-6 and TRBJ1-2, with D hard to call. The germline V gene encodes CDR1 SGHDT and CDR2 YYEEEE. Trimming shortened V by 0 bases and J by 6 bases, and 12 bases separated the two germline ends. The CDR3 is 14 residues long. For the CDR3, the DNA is TGTGCCAGCAGCTTGGATCCCCATGTTGATGGCTACACCTTC. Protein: CASSLDPHVDGYTF.

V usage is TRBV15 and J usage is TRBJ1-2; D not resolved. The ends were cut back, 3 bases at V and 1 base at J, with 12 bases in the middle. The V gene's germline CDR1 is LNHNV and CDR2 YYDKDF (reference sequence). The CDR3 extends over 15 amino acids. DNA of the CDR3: TGTGCCACCAGCAGGGCAGGACTCCTTAACTATGGCTACACCTTC. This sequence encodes CATSRAGLLNYGYTF. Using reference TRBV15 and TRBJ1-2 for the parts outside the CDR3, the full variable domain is DAMVIQNPRYQVTQFGKPVTLSCSQTLNHNVMYWYQQKSSQAPKLLFHYYDKDFNNEADTPDNFQSRRPNTSFCFLDIRSPGLGDTAMYLCATSRAGLLNYGYTFGSGTRLTVV.

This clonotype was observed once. For the CDR3, the DNA is TGCAGTGCCGCTAGTCCTAGCGGGTGGAGCACAGATACGCAGTATTTT. This translates into CSAASPSGWSTDTQYF. The rearrangement uses TRBV20-1 and TRBJ2-3, with 8 bases identical to TRBD2. Germline V lookup: CDR1 DFQATT, CDR2 SNEGSKA (reference sequence). J lost 0 bases, V lost 6 bases, and 11 bases had no gene match. This CDR3 has 16 residues.